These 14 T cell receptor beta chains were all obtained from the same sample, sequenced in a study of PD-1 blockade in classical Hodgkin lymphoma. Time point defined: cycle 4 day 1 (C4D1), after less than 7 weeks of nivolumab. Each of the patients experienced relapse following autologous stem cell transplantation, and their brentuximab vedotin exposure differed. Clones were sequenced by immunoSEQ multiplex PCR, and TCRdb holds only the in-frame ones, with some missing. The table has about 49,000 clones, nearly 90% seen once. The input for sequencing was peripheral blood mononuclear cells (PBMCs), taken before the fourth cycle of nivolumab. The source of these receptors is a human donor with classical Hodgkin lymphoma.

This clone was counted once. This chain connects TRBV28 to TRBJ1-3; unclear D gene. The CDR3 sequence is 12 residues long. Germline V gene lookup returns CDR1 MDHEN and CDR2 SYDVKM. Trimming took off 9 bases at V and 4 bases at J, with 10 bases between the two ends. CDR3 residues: CASKLQGNTIYF. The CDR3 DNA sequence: TGTGCCAGTAAACTCCAGGGAAACACCATATATTTT.

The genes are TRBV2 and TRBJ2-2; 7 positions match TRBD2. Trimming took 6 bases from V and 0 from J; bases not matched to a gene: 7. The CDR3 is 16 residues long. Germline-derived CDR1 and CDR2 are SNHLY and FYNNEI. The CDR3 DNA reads TGTGCCAGCAGGACTCCACTAGCGCCGAACACCGGGGAGCTGTTTTTT. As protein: CASRTPLAPNTGELFF.

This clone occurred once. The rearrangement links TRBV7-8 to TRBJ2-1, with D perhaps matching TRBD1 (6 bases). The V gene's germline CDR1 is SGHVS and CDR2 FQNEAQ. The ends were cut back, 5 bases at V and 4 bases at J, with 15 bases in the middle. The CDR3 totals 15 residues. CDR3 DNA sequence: TGTGCCAGCAGCCGCACCCGGGACACTTACAATGAGCAGTTCTTC. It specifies CASSRTRDTYNEQFF.

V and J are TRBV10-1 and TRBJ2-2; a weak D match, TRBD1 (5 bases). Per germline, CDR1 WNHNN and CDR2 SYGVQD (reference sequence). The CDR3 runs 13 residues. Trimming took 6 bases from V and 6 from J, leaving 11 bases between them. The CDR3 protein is CASRRGDAGELFF. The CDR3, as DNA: TGCGCCAGCAGAAGGGGCGACGCCGGGGAGCTGTTTTTT.

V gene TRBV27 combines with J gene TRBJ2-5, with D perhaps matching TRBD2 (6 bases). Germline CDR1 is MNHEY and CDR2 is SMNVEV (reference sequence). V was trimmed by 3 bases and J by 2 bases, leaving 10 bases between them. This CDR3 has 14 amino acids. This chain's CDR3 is CASSFLAEQETQYF. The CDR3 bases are TGTGCCAGCAGTTTCTTAGCGGAGCAAGAGACCCAGTACTTC.

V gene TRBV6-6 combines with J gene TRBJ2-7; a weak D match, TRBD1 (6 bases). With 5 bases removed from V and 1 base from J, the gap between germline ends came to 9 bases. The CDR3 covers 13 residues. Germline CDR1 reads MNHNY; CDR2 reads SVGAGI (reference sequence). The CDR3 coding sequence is TGTGCCAGCAGTAGGGACAAGTCCTACGAGCAGTACTTC. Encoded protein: CASSRDKSYEQYF.

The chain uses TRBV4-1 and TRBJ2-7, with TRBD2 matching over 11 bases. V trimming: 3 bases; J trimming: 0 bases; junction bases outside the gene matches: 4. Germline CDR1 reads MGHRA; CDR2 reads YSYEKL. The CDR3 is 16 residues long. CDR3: CASSHPGLAASYEQYF. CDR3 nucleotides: TGCGCCAGCAGCCACCCGGGACTAGCGGCCTCCTACGAGCAGTACTTC.

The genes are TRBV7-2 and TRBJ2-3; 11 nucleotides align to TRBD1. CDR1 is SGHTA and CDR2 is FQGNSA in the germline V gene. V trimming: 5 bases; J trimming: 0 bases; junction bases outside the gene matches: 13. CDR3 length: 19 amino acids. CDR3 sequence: CASSLYVRTGGASTDTQYF. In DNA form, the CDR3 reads TGTGCCAGCAGCCTGTACGTTCGGACAGGGGGCGCGAGCACAGATACGCAGTATTTT. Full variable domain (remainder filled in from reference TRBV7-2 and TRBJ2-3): GAGVSQSPSNKVTEKGKDVELRCDPISGHTALYWYRQSLGQGLEFLIYFQGNSAPDKSGLPSDRFSAERTGGSVSTLTIQRTQQEDSAVYLCASSLYVRTGGASTDTQYFGPGTRLTVL.

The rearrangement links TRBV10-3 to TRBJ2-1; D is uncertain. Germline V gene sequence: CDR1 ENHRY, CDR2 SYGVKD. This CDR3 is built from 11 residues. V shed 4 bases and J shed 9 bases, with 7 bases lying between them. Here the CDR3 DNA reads TGTGCCATCAGTGGATCTGGTGAGCAGTTCTTC. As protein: CAISGSGEQFF.

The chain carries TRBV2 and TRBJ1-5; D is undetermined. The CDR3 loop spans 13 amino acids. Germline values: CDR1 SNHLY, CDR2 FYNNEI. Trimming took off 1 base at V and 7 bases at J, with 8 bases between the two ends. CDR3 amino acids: CASSEGTGQPQHF. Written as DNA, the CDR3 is TGTGCCAGCAGTGAAGGGACGGGGCAGCCCCAGCATTTT.

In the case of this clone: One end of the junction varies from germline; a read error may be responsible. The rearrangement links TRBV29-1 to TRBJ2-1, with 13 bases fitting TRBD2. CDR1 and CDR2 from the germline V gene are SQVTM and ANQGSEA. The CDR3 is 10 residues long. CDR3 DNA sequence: TGCAGCGTAGGACTAGCGGGAGAAATCTTC. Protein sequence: CSVGLAGEIF.

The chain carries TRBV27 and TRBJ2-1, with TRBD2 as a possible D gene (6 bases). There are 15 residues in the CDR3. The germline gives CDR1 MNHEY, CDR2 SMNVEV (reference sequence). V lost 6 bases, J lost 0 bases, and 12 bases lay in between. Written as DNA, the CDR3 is TGTGCCAGCAGCCATACCGGGAGCTCCTACAATGAGCAGTTCTTC. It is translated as CASSHTGSSYNEQFF.

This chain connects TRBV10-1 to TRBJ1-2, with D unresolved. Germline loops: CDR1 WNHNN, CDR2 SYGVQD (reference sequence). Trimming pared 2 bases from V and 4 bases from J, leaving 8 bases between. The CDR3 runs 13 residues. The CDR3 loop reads CASSESQIYGYTF. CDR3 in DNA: TGCGCCAGCAGTGAGAGTCAGATCTATGGCTACACCTTC.

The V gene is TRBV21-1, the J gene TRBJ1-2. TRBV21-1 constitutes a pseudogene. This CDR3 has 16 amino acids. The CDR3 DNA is TGTGCCAGCAGTTCCGGCCCCCGGCCGCGGGTTTATGGCTACACCTTC. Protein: CASSSGPRPRVYGYTF.